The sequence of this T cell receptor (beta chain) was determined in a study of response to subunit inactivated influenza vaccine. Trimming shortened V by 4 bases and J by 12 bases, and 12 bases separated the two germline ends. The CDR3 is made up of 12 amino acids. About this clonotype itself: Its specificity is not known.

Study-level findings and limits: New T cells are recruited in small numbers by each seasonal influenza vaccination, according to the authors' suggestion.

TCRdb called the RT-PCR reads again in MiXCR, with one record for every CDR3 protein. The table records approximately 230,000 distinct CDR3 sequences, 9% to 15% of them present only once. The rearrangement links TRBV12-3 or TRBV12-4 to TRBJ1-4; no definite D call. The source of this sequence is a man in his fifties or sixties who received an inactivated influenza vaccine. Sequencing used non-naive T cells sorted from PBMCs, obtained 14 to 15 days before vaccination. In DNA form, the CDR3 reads TGTGCCAGCAGTTCTGGGTTAGCGGAACTGTTTTTT. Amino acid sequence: CASSSGLAELFF.